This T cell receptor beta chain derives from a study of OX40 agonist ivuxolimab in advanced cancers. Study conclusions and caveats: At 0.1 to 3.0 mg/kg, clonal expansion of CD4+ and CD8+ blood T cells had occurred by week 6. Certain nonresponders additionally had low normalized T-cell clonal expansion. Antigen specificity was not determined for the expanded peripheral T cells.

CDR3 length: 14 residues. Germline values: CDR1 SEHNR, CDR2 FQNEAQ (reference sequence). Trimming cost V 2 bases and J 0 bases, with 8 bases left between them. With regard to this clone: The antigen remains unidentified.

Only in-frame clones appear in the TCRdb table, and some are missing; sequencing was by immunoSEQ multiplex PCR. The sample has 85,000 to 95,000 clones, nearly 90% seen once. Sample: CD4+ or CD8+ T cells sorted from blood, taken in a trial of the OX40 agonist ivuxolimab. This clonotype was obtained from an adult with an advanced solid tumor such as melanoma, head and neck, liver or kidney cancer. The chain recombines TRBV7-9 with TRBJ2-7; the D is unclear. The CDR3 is CASSLRASSYEQYF. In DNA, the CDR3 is TGTGCCAGCAGCTTACGGGCGAGCTCCTACGAGCAGTACTTC.